This T cell receptor (beta chain) stems from a study of blood T cell repertoires in COVID-19. Study in general: Acute and convalescent COVID-19 specimens originated in the United States, Italy and Spain.

The CDR3 has 13 residues. Clones were read by immunoSEQ multiplex PCR, and TCRdb kept only the in-frame ones, dropping some. The sample contains under 250,000 clones, almost 85% of which appear only once. This chain joins TRBV21-1 and TRBJ2-7; the table's TRBD2 call for D was not verified on the DNA. TRBV21-1 is classified as a pseudogene. Source material: peripheral blood. The sequence came from a man between 50 and 59 years old with COVID-19, enrolled during active disease. DNA of the CDR3: TGTGCCAGGCGCCTAGCGGTGAAATACGAGCAGTACTTC. It is translated as CARRLAVKYEQYF.